This T cell receptor beta chain was sequenced in a study of radiation and T cells in renal cell carcinoma. Study observations and caveats: From baseline, blood top tumor clonotypes peaked at 2 weeks post-radiation.

The time point denotes: blood 4 weeks post-SBRT, at nephrectomy. Described treatment: 15 Gy SBRT to primary tumor, nephrectomy 4 weeks later. Nephrectomy followed 15 Gy stereotactic body radiation by 4 weeks. Of note for this clone: Its antigen is undetermined.

Germline CDR1 and CDR2: LNHDA and SQIVND (reference sequence). V lost 4 bases, J lost 5 bases, and 9 bases lay in between. The CDR3 length is 12 residues. Assay used: immunoSEQ multiplex PCR; TCRdb lists only in-frame clones, some missing. Seen here are about 140,000 clones, about 86% observed once, and the top ten hold about a sixth. The sequencing here drew on blood, taken from a patient whose treatment included radiotherapy and nephrectomy. The receptor was isolated from a woman aged 45 to 65 with renal cell carcinoma. The chain carries TRBV19 and TRBJ2-7; D is possibly TRBD1 or TRBD2 (5 bases each). The CDR3 region is CASSSRGDEQYF. The CDR3 nucleotides read TGTGCCAGTAGTAGCCGGGGCGACGAGCAGTACTTC.